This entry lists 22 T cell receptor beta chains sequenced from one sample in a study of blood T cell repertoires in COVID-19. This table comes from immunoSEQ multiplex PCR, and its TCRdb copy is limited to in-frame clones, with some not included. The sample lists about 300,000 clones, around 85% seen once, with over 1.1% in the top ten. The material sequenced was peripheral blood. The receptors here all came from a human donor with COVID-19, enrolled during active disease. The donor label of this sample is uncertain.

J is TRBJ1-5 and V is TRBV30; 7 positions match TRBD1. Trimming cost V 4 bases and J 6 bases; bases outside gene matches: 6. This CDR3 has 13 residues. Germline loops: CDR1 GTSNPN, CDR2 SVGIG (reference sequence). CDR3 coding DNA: TGTGCCTGGACAGGGGGTATAGGTCAGCCCCAGCATTTT. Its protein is CAWTGGIGQPQHF.

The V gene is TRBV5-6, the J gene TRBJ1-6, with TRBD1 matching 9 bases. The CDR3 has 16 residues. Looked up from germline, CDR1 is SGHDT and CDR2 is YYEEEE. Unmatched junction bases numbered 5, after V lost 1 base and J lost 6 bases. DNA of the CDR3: TGTGCCAGCAGCTTGTGGGACAGGGAAGTTAATTCACCCCTCCACTTT. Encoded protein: CASSLWDREVNSPLHF.

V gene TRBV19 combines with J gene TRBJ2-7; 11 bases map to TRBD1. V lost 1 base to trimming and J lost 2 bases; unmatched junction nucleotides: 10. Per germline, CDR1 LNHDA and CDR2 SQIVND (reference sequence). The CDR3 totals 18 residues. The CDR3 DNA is TGTGCCAGTAGTATAGCGGGAACGGGACAGGGGGTCCCCTACGAGCAGTACTTC. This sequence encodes CASSIAGTGQGVPYEQYF.

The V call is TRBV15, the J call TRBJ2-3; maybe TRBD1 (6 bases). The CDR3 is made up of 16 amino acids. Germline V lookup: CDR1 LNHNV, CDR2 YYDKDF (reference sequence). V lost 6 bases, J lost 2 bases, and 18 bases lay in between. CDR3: CATRTGTGLATDTQYF. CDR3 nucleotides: TGTGCCACCAGGACCGGAACAGGGCTTGCCACAGATACGCAGTATTTT.

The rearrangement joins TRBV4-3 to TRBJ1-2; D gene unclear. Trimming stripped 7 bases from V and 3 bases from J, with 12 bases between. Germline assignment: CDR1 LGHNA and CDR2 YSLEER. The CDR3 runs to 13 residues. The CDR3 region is CASTAGGHYGYTF. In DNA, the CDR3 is TGCGCCAGCACCGCCGGAGGCCACTATGGCTACACCTTC.

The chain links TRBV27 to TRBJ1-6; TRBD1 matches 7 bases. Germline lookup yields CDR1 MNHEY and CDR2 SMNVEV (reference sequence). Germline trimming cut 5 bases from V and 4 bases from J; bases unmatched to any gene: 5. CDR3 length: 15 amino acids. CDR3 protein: CASSAQGQYNSPLHF. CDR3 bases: TGTGCCAGCAGTGCTCAGGGACAGTATAATTCACCCCTCCACTTT.

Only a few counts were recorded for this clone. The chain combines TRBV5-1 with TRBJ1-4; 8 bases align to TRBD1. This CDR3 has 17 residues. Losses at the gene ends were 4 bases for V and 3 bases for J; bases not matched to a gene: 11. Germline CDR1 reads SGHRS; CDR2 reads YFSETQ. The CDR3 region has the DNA TGCGCCAGCAGCCTGACAGGGGAGCAGCGATCTAATGAAAAACTGTTTTTT. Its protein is CASSLTGEQRSNEKLFF.

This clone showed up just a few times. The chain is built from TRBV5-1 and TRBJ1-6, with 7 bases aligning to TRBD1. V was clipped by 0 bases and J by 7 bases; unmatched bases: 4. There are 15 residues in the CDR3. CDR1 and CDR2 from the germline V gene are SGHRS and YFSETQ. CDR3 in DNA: TGCGCCAGCAGCTTGGAGGGGGCGGGCAATTCACCCCTCCACTTT. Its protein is CASSLEGAGNSPLHF. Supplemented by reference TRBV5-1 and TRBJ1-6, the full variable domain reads KAGVTQTPRYLIKTRGQQVTLSCSPISGHRSVSWYQQTPGQGLQFLFEYFSETQRNKGNFPGRFSGRQFSNSRSEMNVSTLELGDSALYLCASSLEGAGNSPLHFGNGTRLTVT.

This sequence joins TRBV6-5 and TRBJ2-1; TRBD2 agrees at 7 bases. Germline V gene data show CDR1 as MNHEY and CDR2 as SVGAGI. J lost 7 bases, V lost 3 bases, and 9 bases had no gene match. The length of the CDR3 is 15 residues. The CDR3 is CASSYAGVKENEQFF. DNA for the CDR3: TGTGCCAGCAGTTATGCGGGAGTGAAGGAGAATGAGCAGTTCTTC.

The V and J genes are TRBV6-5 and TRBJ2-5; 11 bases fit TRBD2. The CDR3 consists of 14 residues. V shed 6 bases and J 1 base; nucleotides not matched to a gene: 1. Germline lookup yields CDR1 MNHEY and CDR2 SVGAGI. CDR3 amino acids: CASSGTSGQETQYF. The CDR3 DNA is TGTGCCAGCAGCGGGACTAGCGGCCAAGAGACCCAGTACTTC.

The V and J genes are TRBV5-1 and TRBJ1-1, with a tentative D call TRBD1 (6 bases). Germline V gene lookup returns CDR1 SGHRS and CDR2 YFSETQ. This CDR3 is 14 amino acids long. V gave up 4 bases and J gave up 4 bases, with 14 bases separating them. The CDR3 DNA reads TGCGCCAGCAGCCGGGAGGGGGAGGCCACTGAAGCTTTCTTT. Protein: CASSREGEATEAFF.

The CDR3 nucleotides read TGTGCCAGCAGCTTAGTAGCCACTAGCTCCTCCACAGATACGCAGTATTTT. Its translation is CASSLVATSSSTDTQYF. This chain uses TRBV7-8 with TRBJ2-3, with D possibly being TRBD2 (6 bases). Germline assignment: CDR1 SGHVS and CDR2 FQNEAQ. The CDR3 is made up of 17 amino acids. V lost 1 base to trimming and J lost 2 bases, with 16 bases between them.

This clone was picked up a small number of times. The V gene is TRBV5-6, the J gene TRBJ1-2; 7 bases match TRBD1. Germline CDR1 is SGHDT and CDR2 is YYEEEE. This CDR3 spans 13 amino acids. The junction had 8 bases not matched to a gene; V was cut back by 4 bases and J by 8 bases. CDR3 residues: CASSHDRAKGYTF. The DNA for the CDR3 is TGTGCCAGCAGCCATGACAGGGCAAAGGGCTACACCTTC.

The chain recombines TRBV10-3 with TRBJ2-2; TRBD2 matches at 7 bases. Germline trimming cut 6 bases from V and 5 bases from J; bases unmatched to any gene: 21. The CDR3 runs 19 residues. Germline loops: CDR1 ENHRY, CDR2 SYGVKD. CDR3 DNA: TGTGCCATCAGAAGGGCTAGCGGCCCAGTGTGGGGAGGTACCGGGGAGCTGTTTTTT. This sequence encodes CAIRRASGPVWGGTGELFF.

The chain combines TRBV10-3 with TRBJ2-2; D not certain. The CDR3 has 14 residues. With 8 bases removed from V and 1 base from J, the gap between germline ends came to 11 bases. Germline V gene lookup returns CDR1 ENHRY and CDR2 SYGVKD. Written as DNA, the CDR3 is TGTGCCATCCCGTCTAGACTGAACACCGGGGAGCTGTTTTTT. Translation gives CAIPSRLNTGELFF.

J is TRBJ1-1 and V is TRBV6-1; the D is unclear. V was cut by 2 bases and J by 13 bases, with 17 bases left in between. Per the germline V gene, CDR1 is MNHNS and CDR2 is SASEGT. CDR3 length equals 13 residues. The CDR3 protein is CASSELWGTEGFF. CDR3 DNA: TGTGCCAGCAGTGAATTATGGGGTACGGAGGGTTTCTTT.

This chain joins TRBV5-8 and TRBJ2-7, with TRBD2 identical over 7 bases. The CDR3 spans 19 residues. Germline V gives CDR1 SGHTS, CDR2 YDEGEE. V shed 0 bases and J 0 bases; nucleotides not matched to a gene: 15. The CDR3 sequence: CASSLVLGGSRTSSYEQYF. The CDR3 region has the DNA TGTGCCAGCAGCTTGGTGTTGGGGGGGAGCCGGACGAGCTCCTACGAGCAGTACTTC.

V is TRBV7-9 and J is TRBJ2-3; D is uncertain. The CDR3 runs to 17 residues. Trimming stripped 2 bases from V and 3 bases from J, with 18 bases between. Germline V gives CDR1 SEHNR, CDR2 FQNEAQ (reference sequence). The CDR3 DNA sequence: TGTGCCAGCAGCTTAATCGGTTTTGTCCTTATGACAGATACGCAGTATTTT. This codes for CASSLIGFVLMTDTQYF.

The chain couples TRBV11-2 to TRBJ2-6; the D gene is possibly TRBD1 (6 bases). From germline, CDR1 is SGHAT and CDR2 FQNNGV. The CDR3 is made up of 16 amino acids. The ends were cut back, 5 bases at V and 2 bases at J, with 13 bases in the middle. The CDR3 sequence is CASSGPSGAGANVLTF. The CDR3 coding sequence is TGTGCCAGCAGCGGACCTTCAGGGGCTGGGGCCAACGTCCTGACTTTC.

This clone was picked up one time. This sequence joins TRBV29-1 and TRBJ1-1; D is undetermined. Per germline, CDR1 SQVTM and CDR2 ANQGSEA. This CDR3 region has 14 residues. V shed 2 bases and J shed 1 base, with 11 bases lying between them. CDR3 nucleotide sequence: TGCAGCGTTGAATGGGCAGCTAAGAACACTGAAGCTTTCTTT. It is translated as CSVEWAAKNTEAFF. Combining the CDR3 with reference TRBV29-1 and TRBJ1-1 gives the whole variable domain SAVISQKPSRDICQRGTSLTIQCQVDSQVTMMFWYRQQPGQSLTLIATANQGSEATYESGFVIDKFPISRPNLTFSTLTVSNMSPEDSSIYLCSVEWAAKNTEAFFGQGTRLTVV.

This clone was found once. DNA of the CDR3: TGTGCCAGCAGCAAAGTTAGGGAGACAGGGATCACCGGGGAGCTGTTTTTT. It yields the protein CASSKVRETGITGELFF. This rearrangement joins TRBV21-1 to TRBJ2-2; the table assigns TRBD1, which was not confirmed against the DNA. TRBV21-1 is an annotated pseudogene. There are 17 residues in the CDR3.

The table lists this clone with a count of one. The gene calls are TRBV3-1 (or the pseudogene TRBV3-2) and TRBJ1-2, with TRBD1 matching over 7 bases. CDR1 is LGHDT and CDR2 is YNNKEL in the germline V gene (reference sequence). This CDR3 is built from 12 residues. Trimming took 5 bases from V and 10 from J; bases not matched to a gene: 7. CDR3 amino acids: CASSWTGIDYTF. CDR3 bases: TGTGCCAGCAGCTGGACAGGAATTGACTACACCTTC.